Shown below are 6 T cell receptor beta chains from a single sample sequenced in a study of human T cells and chemical hapten exposure. Each CDR3 protein gets one entry after TCRdb re-called the RACE reads with MiXCR. The data show around 100,000 distinct CDR3 sequences, roughly a tenth seen once. The time point is: pre-sensitization, week 0. The treatment was: therapeutic diphenylcyclopropenone sensitization with weekly scalp DPC. The sequencing used whole blood, collected in connection with sensitization to the hapten diphenylcyclopropenone (DPC). The receptors originated from a woman in her sixties or seventies with alopecia areata. Some clones in this sample may be carry-over from other donors' samples.

The rearrangement uses TRBV10-3 and TRBJ2-3; 7 bases fit TRBD2. Unmatched junction bases numbered 12, after V lost 6 bases and J lost 3 bases. Per the germline V gene, CDR1 is ENHRY and CDR2 is SYGVKD. The length of the CDR3 is 16 residues. CDR3 region: CAISPQRGGRTDTQYF. The CDR3 DNA sequence: TGTGCCATCAGCCCACAGCGCGGGGGAAGGACAGATACGCAGTATTTT.

Worth noting for this clonotype: A much larger clone differs from this one at a single base, so this may be a read error. V gene TRBV18 combines with J gene TRBJ2-7; D remains ambiguous. The CDR3 extends over 12 amino acids. Germline CDR1 reads KGHSH; CDR2 reads LQKENI. V was pared by 8 bases and J by 3 bases, with 11 bases between. The CDR3 spells CASTQEVYEQYF. CDR3 coding DNA: TGTGCCAGCACACAAGAAGTCTACGAGCAGTACTTC. Based on the CDR3 plus reference TRBV18 and TRBJ2-7, the full variable domain is NAGVMQNPRHLVRRRGQEARLRCSPMKGHSHVYWYRQLPEEGLKFMVYLQKENIIDESGMPKERFSAEFPKEGPSILRIQQVVRGDSAAYFCASTQEVYEQYFGPGTRLTVT.

In this sample, this clonotype turned up many times. The chain uses TRBV5-1 and TRBJ1-1; D remains ambiguous. Germline values: CDR1 SGHRS, CDR2 YFSETQ. This CDR3 contains 16 residues. The V end lost 0 bases, the J end lost 0 bases, and 12 bases lay between the germline ends. The CDR3 spells CASSLEWEWMNTEAFF. CDR3 bases: TGCGCCAGCAGCTTGGAATGGGAGTGGATGAACACTGAAGCTTTCTTT.

This clonotype was seen many times. The CDR3 nucleotides are TGTGCCAGCAGCCTTACGCCGGGGGGCTATGGCTACACCTTC. This encodes CASSLTPGGYGYTF. The chain carries TRBV7-3 and TRBJ1-2; possible D gene TRBD1, 5 bases. Germline V gene data show CDR1 as SGHTA and CDR2 as FQGTGA. V lost 5 bases and J 4 bases, leaving 14 bases between the germline ends. The CDR3 is 14 amino acids.

This clonotype has at least ten counts. The rearrangement links TRBV5-1 to TRBJ2-1; tentative D call: TRBD2 (7 bases). The V end lost 4 bases, the J end lost 5 bases, and 19 bases lay between the germline ends. There are 16 residues in the CDR3. Per the germline V gene, CDR1 is SGHRS and CDR2 is YFSETQ. CDR3 loop: CASSRGDIAGHNEQFF. In DNA form, the CDR3 reads TGCGCCAGCAGCCGGGGGGACATCGCGGGCCACAATGAGCAGTTCTTC.

This clonotype was counted at least ten times. The CDR3 here is CASSGGLSGVPTDTQYF. The CDR3 nucleotides are TGTGCCAGCAGCGGCGGACTTAGCGGGGTTCCCACAGATACGCAGTATTTT. The gene calls are TRBV9 and TRBJ2-3, with 8 bases aligning to TRBD2. This CDR3 has 17 residues. V shed 3 bases and J 2 bases; nucleotides not matched to a gene: 11. Germline values: CDR1 SGDLS, CDR2 YYNGEE.